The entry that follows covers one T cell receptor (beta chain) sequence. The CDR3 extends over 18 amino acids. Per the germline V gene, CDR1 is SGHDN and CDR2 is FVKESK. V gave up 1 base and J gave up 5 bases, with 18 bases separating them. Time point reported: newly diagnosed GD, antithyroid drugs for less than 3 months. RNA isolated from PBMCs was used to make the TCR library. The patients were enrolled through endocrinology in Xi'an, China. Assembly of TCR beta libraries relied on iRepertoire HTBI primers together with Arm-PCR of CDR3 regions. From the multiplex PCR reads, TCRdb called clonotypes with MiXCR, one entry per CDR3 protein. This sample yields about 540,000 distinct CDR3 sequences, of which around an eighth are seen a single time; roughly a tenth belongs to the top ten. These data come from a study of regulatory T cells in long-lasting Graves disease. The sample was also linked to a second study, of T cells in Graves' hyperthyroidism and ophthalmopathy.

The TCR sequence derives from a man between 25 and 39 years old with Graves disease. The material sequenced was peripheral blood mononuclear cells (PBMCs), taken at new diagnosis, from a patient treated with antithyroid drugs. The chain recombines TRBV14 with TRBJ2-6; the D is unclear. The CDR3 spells CASSQVSRSAIWANVLTF. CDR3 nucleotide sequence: TGTGCCAGCAGCCAAGTTTCCAGGAGCGCCATATGGGCCAACGTCCTGACTTTC.